Presented here are 16 T cell receptor beta chains from one specimen sequenced in a study of cytomegalovirus exposure and HLA in healthy donors. The PCR made use of 60 Vbeta and 13 Jbeta primers. Libraries were prepared by immunoSEQ multiplex PCR; TCRdb keeps only in-frame clonotypes and omits some of them. The sample has about 130,000 clones; approximately 78% are singletons. Input material: PBMCs. These receptors came from a woman aged 45-60 years in good health and CMV-seropositive.

In this sample, this clone turned up once. This chain's CDR3 is CASTRTVAPIYGYTF. In nucleotides, the CDR3 is TGTGCCAGCACGAGAACAGTTGCCCCCATTTATGGCTACACCTTC. The genes are TRBV6-1 and TRBJ1-2; D gene ambiguous. The CDR3 is made up of 15 amino acids. V lost 7 bases and J lost 5, with 20 bases in between. The germline CDR1 and CDR2 sequences are MNHNS and SASEGT.

The rearrangement joins TRBV5-4 to TRBJ1-1; D unresolved. Trimming removed 4 bases from V and 0 bases from J, with 10 bases in between. The CDR3 consists of 14 residues. The germline V gene has CDR1 SGHNT and CDR2 YYREEE (reference sequence). CDR3 nucleotide sequence: TGTGCCAGCAGCCGGGAGCCATTGAACACTGAAGCTTTCTTT. Protein sequence: CASSREPLNTEAFF.

This rearrangement joins TRBV7-9 to TRBJ2-2; TRBD1 is a possible D gene (5 bases). Trimming cost V 6 bases and J 2 bases, with 10 bases left between them. This CDR3 is built from 14 residues. In germline, CDR1 is SEHNR, CDR2 FQNEAQ (reference sequence). The CDR3 loop reads CASRERTNTGELFF. In DNA form, the CDR3 reads TGTGCCAGCAGGGAGAGGACAAACACCGGGGAGCTGTTTTTT. Together with reference TRBV7-9 and TRBJ2-2, the CDR3 gives the full variable domain: DTGVSQNPRHKITKRGQNVTFRCDPISEHNRLYWYRQTLGQGPEFLTYFQNEAQLEKSRLLSDRFSAERPKGSFSTLEIQRTEQGDSAMYLCASRERTNTGELFFGEGSRLTVL.

There are a few counts of this clone. The genes are TRBV6-1 and TRBJ2-1; TRBD2 might be the D (5 bases). Trimming cost V 5 bases and J 0 bases, with 11 bases left between them. The CDR3 is made up of 15 amino acids. The germline V gene has CDR1 MNHNS and CDR2 SASEGT. The CDR3 DNA follows: TGTGCCAGCAGTTTAAGGGAGAGCTCCTACAATGAGCAGTTCTTC. Its translation: CASSLRESSYNEQFF.

J is TRBJ1-1 and V is TRBV1. TRBV1 is listed as a pseudogene. The CDR3 covers 17 residues. The CDR3 loop reads CTSSLQISGRENTEAFF. The CDR3 coding sequence is TGCACCAGCAGCCTACAAATCTCAGGGAGGGAGAACACTGAAGCTTTCTTT.

The rearrangement joins TRBV6-1 to TRBJ1-1, with 7 bases fitting TRBD1. The CDR3 spans 13 residues. The V gene's germline CDR1 is MNHNS and CDR2 SASEGT. J lost 3 bases, V lost 6 bases, and 4 bases had no gene match. CDR3 sequence: CASRSQGHTEAFF. CDR3 bases: TGTGCCAGCAGGTCACAGGGGCACACTGAAGCTTTCTTT.

J is TRBJ1-2 and V is TRBV6-1; tentatively, D is TRBD1 (5 bases). This CDR3 contains 14 residues. Between the trimmed V and J ends, which lost 6 bases and 6 bases, there was a span of 17 bases. Germline V gene sequence: CDR1 MNHNS, CDR2 SASEGT. CDR3 sequence reads: CASRPMTAGHGYTF. The CDR3 DNA sequence: TGTGCCAGCAGACCAATGACAGCCGGGCATGGCTACACCTTC.

The rearrangement uses TRBV4-3 and TRBJ1-1; D ambiguous. Germline CDR1 reads LGHNA; CDR2 reads YSLEER. The length of the CDR3 is 15 residues. Trimming took 1 base from V and 4 from J, leaving 13 bases between them. CDR3 loop: CASSQVAVWSTEAFF. The CDR3 bases are TGCGCCAGCAGCCAAGTGGCCGTATGGAGCACTGAAGCTTTCTTT.

The chain has TRBV5-1 and TRBJ2-2, with D unresolved. Per germline, CDR1 SGHRS and CDR2 YFSETQ. CDR3 length: 14 residues. The germline V and J ends were trimmed by 4 bases and 3 bases, with 10 bases remaining between them. The CDR3 DNA reads TGCGCCAGCAGCGTCGACTGGTACACCGGGGAGCTGTTTTTT. This codes for CASSVDWYTGELFF.

This clone was detected only a few times. V usage is TRBV10-3 and J usage is TRBJ1-1, with D possibly matching TRBD1 (5 bases). The V end was cut by 8 bases, the J end by 7 bases, with 14 bases between. This CDR3 is built from 12 residues. The germline V gene has CDR1 ENHRY and CDR2 SYGVKD. CDR3 loop: CAIAWGGGEAFF. CDR3 nucleotide sequence: TGTGCCATCGCTTGGGGGGGAGGTGAAGCTTTCTTT.

The chain combines TRBV5-1 with TRBJ2-5, with D hard to call. Gene TRBJ2-7 matches the end of the DNA better, so the J call may be wrong. This CDR3 contains 14 residues. Germline CDR1 and CDR2: SGHRS and YFSETQ. The CDR3, as DNA: TGCGCCAGCAGCTTGGCCCCAGGTCCCTACGAGCAGTACTTC. Translation gives CASSLAPGPYEQYF.

The rearrangement links TRBV27 to TRBJ1-4; D gene ambiguous. CDR3 size: 14 residues. Trimming took off 2 bases at V and 5 bases at J, with 9 bases between the two ends. CDR1 MNHEY and CDR2 SMNVEV come from the germline V gene (reference sequence). The CDR3 spells CASSLTGRNEKLFF. In DNA, the CDR3 is TGTGCCAGCAGTTTAACTGGGAGAAATGAAAAACTGTTTTTT. Complete variable domain (other parts from reference TRBV27 and TRBJ1-4): EAQVTQNPRYLITVTGKKLTVTCSQNMNHEYMSWYRQDPGLGLRQIYYSMNVEVTDKGDVPEGYKVSRKEKRNFPLILESPSPNQTSLYFCASSLTGRNEKLFFGSGTQLSVL.

V gene TRBV5-1 combines with J gene TRBJ1-1; TRBD1 might be the D (5 bases). The CDR3 runs to 16 residues. Germline V CDR1 and CDR2: SGHRS, YFSETQ. Trimming stripped 3 bases from V and 5 bases from J, with 20 bases between. CDR3 bases: TGCGCCAGCAGCTACGGGGGGTTTGACCGAGAGACTGAAGCTTTCTTT. This sequence encodes CASSYGGFDRETEAFF.

The chain carries TRBV19 and TRBJ1-2; 8 nucleotides line up with TRBD1. The junction had 5 bases not matched to a gene; V was cut back by 3 bases and J by 2 bases. Germline loops: CDR1 LNHDA, CDR2 SQIVND (reference sequence). CDR3 length: 15 amino acids. CDR3 nucleotide sequence: TGTGCCAGTAGTATTAGGGACAGGCCCAACTATGGCTACACCTTC. It translates to CASSIRDRPNYGYTF.

This rearrangement joins TRBV6-1 to TRBJ1-1, with TRBD1 as a possible D gene (6 bases). Germline lookup yields CDR1 MNHNS and CDR2 SASEGT. Between the trimmed V and J ends, which lost 1 base and 9 bases, there was a span of 18 bases. CDR3 length: 15 residues. The CDR3 is CASSEGQGIFRKAFF. Here the CDR3 DNA reads TGTGCCAGCAGTGAAGGGCAGGGGATTTTCCGGAAAGCTTTCTTT.

This clone is a singleton in its sample. The rearrangement uses TRBV7-2 and TRBJ1-2; no clear D. V dropped 1 base and J dropped 8 bases, with 17 bases sitting between them. The germline CDR1 and CDR2 sequences are SGHTA and FQGNSA. The CDR3 consists of 15 residues. The CDR3 loop is CASSLVTPPGGGYTF. CDR3 sequence (DNA): TGTGCCAGCAGCTTAGTAACCCCCCCGGGCGGGGGCTACACCTTC.